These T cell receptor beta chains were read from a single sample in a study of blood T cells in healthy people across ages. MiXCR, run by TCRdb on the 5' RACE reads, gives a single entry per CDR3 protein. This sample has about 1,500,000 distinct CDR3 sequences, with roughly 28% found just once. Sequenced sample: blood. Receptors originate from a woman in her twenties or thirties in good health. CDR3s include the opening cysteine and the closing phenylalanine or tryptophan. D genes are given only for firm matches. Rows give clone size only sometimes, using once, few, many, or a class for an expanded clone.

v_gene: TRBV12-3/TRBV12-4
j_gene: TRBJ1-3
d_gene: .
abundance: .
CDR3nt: TGTGCCAGCATACTGGACGTTGGAAACACCATATATTTT
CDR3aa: CASILDVGNTIYF

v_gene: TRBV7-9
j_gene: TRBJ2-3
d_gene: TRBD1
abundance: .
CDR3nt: TGTGCCAGCAGCAGGGGACAGGGGGCTCCAGATACGCAGTATTTT
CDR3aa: CASSRGQGAPDTQYF

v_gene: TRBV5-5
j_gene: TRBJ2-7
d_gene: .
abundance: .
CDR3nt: TGTGCCAGCACCATCATCGGGGGTCACGAGCAGTACTTC
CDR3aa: CASTIIGGHEQYF

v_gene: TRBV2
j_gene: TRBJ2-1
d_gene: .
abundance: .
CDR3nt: TGTGCCAGCATACAGGTCTCCTACAATGAGCAGTTCTTC
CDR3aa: CASIQVSYNEQFF

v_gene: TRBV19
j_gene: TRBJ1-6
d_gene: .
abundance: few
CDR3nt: TGTGCCAGTAGTATCGTGACAGGCGACTTAGGACCCCTCCACTTT
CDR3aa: CASSIVTGDLGPLHF

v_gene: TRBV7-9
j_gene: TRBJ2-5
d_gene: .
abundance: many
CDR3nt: TGTGCCAGCAGCTTACGTGTGGAGACCCAGTACTTC
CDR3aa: CASSLRVETQYF

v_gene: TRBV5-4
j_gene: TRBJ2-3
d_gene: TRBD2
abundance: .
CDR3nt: TGTGCCAGCAGCCCGGGGGTAGCGGGGAGCACAGATACGCAGTATTTT
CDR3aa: CASSPGVAGSTDTQYF

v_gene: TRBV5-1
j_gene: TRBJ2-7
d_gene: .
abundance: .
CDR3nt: TGCGCCAGCAGTCAGCTGCCCGGGAACTCCTACGAGCAGTACTTC
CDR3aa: CASSQLPGNSYEQYF

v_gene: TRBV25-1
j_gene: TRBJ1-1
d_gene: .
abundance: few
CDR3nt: TGTGCCAGCAGTGACCCGAACAAGAGGGGGGGTGAAGCTTTCTTT
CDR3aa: CASSDPNKRGGEAFF

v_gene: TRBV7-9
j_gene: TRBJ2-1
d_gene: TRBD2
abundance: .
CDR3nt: TGTGCCAGCGGGGCTAGCGGGGGTCATGATGAGCAGTTCTTC
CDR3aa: CASGASGGHDEQFF

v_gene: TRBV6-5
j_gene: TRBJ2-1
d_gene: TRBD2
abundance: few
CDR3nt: TGTGCCAGCAATTACTCGGTTAGCGGGGGGGCAAGTGAGCAGTTCTTC
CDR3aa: CASNYSVSGGASEQFF

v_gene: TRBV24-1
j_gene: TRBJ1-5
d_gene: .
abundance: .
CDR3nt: TGTGCCACCAGTGATCGAACGCGTCAGCCCCAGCATTTT
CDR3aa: CATSDRTRQPQHF

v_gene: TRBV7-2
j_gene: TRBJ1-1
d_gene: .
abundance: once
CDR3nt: TGTGCCAGCAGCTTAAGGGGTCAGTTGAACATTGAAGCTTTCTTT
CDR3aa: CASSLRGQLNIEAFF

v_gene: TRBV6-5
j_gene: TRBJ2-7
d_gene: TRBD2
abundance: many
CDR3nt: TGTGCCAGCAGTTACTCTTTTACTAGCGGGGGCTACGAGCAGTACTTC
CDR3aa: CASSYSFTSGGYEQYF

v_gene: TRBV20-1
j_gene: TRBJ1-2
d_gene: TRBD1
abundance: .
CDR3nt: TGCAGTGCTAGCGGGACAGGGGCCGGCTATGGCTACACCTTC
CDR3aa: CSASGTGAGYGYTF

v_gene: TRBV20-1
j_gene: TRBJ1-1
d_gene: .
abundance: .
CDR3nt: TGCAGTGCTAGAGTGGAGGGATCGGGTACTGAAGCTTTCTTT
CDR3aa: CSARVEGSGTEAFF

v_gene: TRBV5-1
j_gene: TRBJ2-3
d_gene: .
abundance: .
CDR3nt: TGCGCCAGCAGCTTGCCCCGGACTACCGGCACAGATACGCAGTATTTT
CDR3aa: CASSLPRTTGTDTQYF

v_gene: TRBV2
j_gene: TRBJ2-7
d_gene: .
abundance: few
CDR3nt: TGTGCCAGCGGCCTCCGGGCTTCCTACGAGCAGTACTTC
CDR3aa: CASGLRASYEQYF

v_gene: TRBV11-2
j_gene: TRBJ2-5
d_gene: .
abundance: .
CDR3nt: TGTGCCAGCAGCCCCATCACCGGGGCGGGGGCCTTAAGCGGGACCCAGTACTTC
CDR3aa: CASSPITGAGALSGTQYF

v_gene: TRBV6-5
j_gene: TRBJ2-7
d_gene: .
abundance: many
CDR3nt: TGTGCCAGCAGCCTCCATGAGGGCTACGAGCAGTACTTC
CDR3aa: CASSLHEGYEQYF

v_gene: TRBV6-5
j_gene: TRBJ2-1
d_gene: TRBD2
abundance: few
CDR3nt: TGTGCCAGCACCGCGACTAGCGGGGGTGCCAATGAGCAGTTCTTC
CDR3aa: CASTATSGGANEQFF

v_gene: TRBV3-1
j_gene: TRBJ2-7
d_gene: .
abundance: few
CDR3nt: TGTGCCAGCAGCCAAGGTGGGAAAGGGGGGGAGCAGTACTTC
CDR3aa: CASSQGGKGGEQYF

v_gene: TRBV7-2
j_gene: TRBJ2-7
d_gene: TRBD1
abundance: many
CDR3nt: TGTGCCAGCAGCCAGGGGGTAGGTTACGAGCAGTACTTC
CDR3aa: CASSQGVGYEQYF

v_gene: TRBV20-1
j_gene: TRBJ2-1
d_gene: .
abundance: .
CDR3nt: TGCAGTGCTAGACTGAGCGGACTTTACAATGAGCAGTTCTTC
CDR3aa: CSARLSGLYNEQFF

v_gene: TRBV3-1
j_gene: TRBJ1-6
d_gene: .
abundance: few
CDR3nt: TGTGCCAGCAGCCAAGAAGGTGTCGTTCACCTCCACTTT
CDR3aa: CASSQEGVVHLHF

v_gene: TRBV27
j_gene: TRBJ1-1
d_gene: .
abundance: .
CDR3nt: TGTGCCAGCAATCCAGGGGTCACCAACACTGAAGCTTTCTTT
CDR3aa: CASNPGVTNTEAFF

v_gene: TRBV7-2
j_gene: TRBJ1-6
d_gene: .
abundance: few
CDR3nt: TGCGCCAGCAGCTCCCTGAAGATTCCCAATTCACCCCTCCACTTT
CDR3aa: CASSSLKIPNSPLHF

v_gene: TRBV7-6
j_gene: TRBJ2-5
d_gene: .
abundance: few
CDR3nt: TGTGCCAGCAGTTTAAATCCAGGGTTGGTGACCAAAGAGACCCAGTACTTC
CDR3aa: CASSLNPGLVTKETQYF

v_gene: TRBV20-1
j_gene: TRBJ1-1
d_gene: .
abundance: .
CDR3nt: TGCAGTGCTAGGGACCCCGACCTTACTGAAGCTTTCTTT
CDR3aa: CSARDPDLTEAFF

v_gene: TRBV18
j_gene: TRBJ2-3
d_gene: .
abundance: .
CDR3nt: TGTGCCAGCTCACCTCGGAAACTCCCAGATACGCAGTATTTT
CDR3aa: CASSPRKLPDTQYF

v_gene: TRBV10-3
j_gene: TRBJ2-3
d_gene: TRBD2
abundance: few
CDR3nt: TGTGCCATCAGTCCGGGACTACCCACAGATACGCAGTATTTT
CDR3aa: CAISPGLPTDTQYF

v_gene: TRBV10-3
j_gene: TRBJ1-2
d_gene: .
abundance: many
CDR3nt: TGTGCCATCAGTGACCATAATCGAAACTATGGCTACACCTTC
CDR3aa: CAISDHNRNYGYTF

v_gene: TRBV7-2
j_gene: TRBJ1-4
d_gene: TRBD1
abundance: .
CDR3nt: TGTGCCAGCAGCCGACAGGGAGGGAATGAAAAACTGTTTTTT
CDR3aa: CASSRQGGNEKLFF

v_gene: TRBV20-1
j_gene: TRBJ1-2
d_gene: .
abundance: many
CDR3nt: TGCAGTGCCCAGAGACCAACTAACTATGGCTACACCTTC
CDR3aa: CSAQRPTNYGYTF

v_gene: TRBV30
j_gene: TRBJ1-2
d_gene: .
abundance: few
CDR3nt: TGTGCCCTGGTTCCTCGCGGCTACACCTTC
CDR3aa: CALVPRGYTF